These T cell receptor beta chains were read from a single sample in a study of blood T cell repertoires in COVID-19. The assay was immunoSEQ multiplex PCR, and TCRdb's table has in-frame clones only and misses some. The sample holds 200,000 to 300,000 clones; roughly 91% are singletons and the top ten take less than 4.5%. Sequencing was done on a sample of PBMCs or T cells enriched from blood (not recorded which). The receptors here all came from a woman aged 25 to 39 with acute COVID-19. CDR3s include the opening cysteine and the closing phenylalanine or tryptophan. D genes are given only for firm matches. A clone size is listed for some rows: how often the clone was seen (once, few, many), or a class if it is expanded.

clone size	D gene	V gene	J gene	CDR3 protein	CDR3 DNA
-	TRBD1	TRBV6-5	TRBJ1-1	CASSYMSGGNTEAFF	TGTGCCAGCAGTTACATGTCAGGGGGTAACACTGAAGCTTTCTTT
-	TRBD2	TRBV2	TRBJ2-1	CASQLAGYNEQFF	TGTGCCAGCCAGCTAGCGGGGTACAATGAGCAGTTCTTC
-	-	TRBV28	TRBJ1-4	CASRVRDEKLFF	TGTGCCAGCAGGGTCCGGGATGAAAAACTGTTTTTT
-	TRBD1	TRBV19	TRBJ1-1	CASIPGGLTEAFF	TGTGCCAGTATTCCAGGGGGACTCACTGAAGCTTTCTTT
few	-	TRBV11-3	TRBJ1-1	CASSLNSYREAFF	TGTGCCAGCAGCTTGAACAGTTACCGAGAAGCTTTCTTT
-	-	TRBV4-1	TRBJ2-2	CASSQGAGNTGELFF	TGCGCCAGCAGCCAAGGGGCGGGTAACACCGGGGAGCTGTTTTTT
-	TRBD1	TRBV5-1	TRBJ2-1	CASSYPRDSAYNEQFF	TGCGCCAGCAGCTACCCCCGGGACAGTGCCTACAATGAGCAGTTCTTC
-	-	TRBV6-5	TRBJ1-2	CASSSLQGFYGYTF	TGTGCCAGCAGTTCCCTCCAGGGGTTCTATGGCTACACCTTC
-	-	TRBV20-1	TRBJ1-1	CSASGHANTEAFF	TGCAGTGCTAGTGGGCACGCGAACACTGAAGCTTTCTTT
-	TRBD1	TRBV5-1	TRBJ1-4	CASSAGQGYVNEKLFF	TGCGCCAGCAGCGCCGGACAGGGCTATGTTAATGAAAAACTGTTTTTT
-	TRBD1	TRBV5-6	TRBJ2-7	CASSLLTGGRHEQYF	TGTGCCAGCAGCTTGCTAACAGGGGGCAGGCACGAGCAGTACTTC
-	-	TRBV5-1	TRBJ2-6	CASSGSSGSGANVLTF	TGCGCCAGCAGCGGATCTTCGGGCTCTGGGGCCAACGTCCTGACTTTC
-	TRBD1	TRBV4-1	TRBJ2-4	CASSQGGQFKNIQYF	TGCGCCAGCAGCCAAGGGGGACAGTTCAAAAACATTCAGTACTTC
once	-	TRBV4-1	TRBJ2-1	CASSHHSEYNEQFF	TGCGCCAGCAGCCACCACAGTGAGTACAATGAGCAGTTCTTC
-	-	TRBV18	TRBJ2-7	CASSRDSVPLREQYF	TGTGCCAGCTCCCGTGACAGTGTCCCTCTGAGAGAGCAGTACTTC
-	-	TRBV19	TRBJ1-1	CASRITVNTEAFF	TGTGCCAGTAGAATAACAGTGAACACTGAAGCTTTCTTT
-	-	TRBV6-4	TRBJ2-1	CASSDAEDNEQFF	TGTGCCAGCAGTGACGCGGAAGACAATGAGCAGTTCTTC
-	-	TRBV9	TRBJ2-6	CASSAPGQVVSGANVLTF	TGTGCCAGCAGCGCCCCAGGACAAGTTGTCTCTGGGGCCAACGTCCTGACTTTC
-	-	TRBV5-6	TRBJ2-7	CASSLWAWSQPRNYEQYF	TGTGCCAGCAGCCTATGGGCTTGGTCGCAGCCCCGAAACTACGAGCAGTACTTC
-	-	TRBV2	TRBJ1-1	CASVRVNTEAFF	TGTGCCAGCGTCAGGGTGAACACTGAAGCTTTCTTT
once	TRBD1	TRBV7-9	TRBJ1-1	CASVDREYTEAFF	TGTGCCAGCGTGGACAGGGAATACACTGAAGCTTTCTTT
-	-	TRBV7-8	TRBJ1-4	CASSLVQDEKLFF	TGTGCCAGCAGCTTAGTTCAGGATGAAAAACTGTTTTTT
-	-	TRBV7-2	TRBJ1-3	CASTPGRRTGNTIYF	TGTGCCAGCACTCCCGGGAGGAGGACGGGAAACACCATATATTTT
-	-	TRBV6-5	TRBJ1-2	CASSSGTGGGYTF	TGTGCCAGCAGTTCCGGGACGGGAGGCGGCTACACCTTC
-	TRBD1	TRBV29-1	TRBJ2-7	CSDRQGRRYEQYF	TGCAGCGACAGACAGGGAAGGCGGTACGAGCAGTACTTC
-	-	TRBV27	TRBJ1-5	CASSPVGRSNQPQHF	TGTGCCAGCAGTCCCGTGGGCAGGAGCAATCAGCCCCAGCATTTT
-	-	TRBV12-2	TRBJ1-1	CASRLAGLPKRAFF	TGTGCAAGTCGCTTAGCCGGACTCCCGAAGAGGGCTTTCTTT
-	-	TRBV3-1/TRBV3-2	TRBJ2-2	CASSQELRLGELFF	TGTGCCAGCAGCCAAGAGCTGAGGCTCGGGGAGCTGTTTTTT
-	TRBD1	TRBV27	TRBJ1-1	CASSFLGAGGEAFF	TGTGCCAGCAGTTTCCTGGGGGCAGGGGGCGAGGCTTTCTTT
-	TRBD2	TRBV6-2/TRBV6-3	TRBJ2-1	CASSYGTSGGPGEQFF	TGTGCCAGCAGTTACGGGACTAGCGGGGGGCCCGGTGAGCAGTTCTTC
once	-	TRBV7-9	TRBJ1-5	CASSSGGSGNQPQHF	TGTGCCAGCAGCTCCGGCGGCAGCGGAAATCAGCCCCAGCATTTT
-	-	TRBV6-2/TRBV6-3	TRBJ1-2	CASRPAVYYGYTF	TGTGCCAGCCGCCCTGCGGTGTACTATGGCTACACCTTC
-	-	TRBV6-5	TRBJ2-7	CASSLSGTGSNEQYF	TGTGCCAGCAGCCTTTCCGGGACTGGGTCTAACGAGCAGTACTTC
-	TRBD2	TRBV10-3	TRBJ2-1	CAISGLTRGGSEQFF	TGTGCCATCAGTGGACTGACCCGGGGGGGCTCTGAGCAGTTCTTC
-	TRBD1	TRBV5-1	TRBJ2-1	CASTRTGDEQFF	TGCGCCAGCACGAGGACAGGGGATGAGCAGTTCTTC
once	TRBD1	TRBV28	TRBJ1-4	CASTKTGGRTTNEKLFF	TGTGCCAGCACTAAGACAGGGGGGCGAACAACTAATGAAAAACTGTTTTTT
once	TRBD1	TRBV5-1	TRBJ1-1	CASSWDSNTEAFF	TGCGCCAGCAGCTGGGACAGCAACACTGAAGCTTTCTTT
-	TRBD1	TRBV5-4	TRBJ1-5	CASSPGQGNQPQHF	TGTGCCAGCAGCCCAGGACAGGGAAATCAGCCCCAGCATTTT
-	-	TRBV5-6	TRBJ2-2	CASSHSSQGIGELFF	TGTGCCAGCAGCCATTCGTCTCAGGGGATCGGGGAGCTGTTTTTT
-	TRBD1	TRBV5-1	TRBJ2-5	CASSFFPGQGETQYF	TGCGCCAGCAGCTTTTTCCCAGGACAGGGGGAGACCCAGTACTTC
-	TRBD1	TRBV9	TRBJ2-5	CASSPRTGLTQETQYF	TGTGCCAGCAGCCCCCGGACAGGGCTAACCCAAGAGACCCAGTACTTC
-	TRBD1	TRBV5-4	TRBJ1-6	CASSPGQTLNNSPLHF	TGTGCCAGCAGCCCGGGACAGACGCTAAATAATTCACCCCTCCACTTT
-	-	TRBV7-6	TRBJ2-1	CASSLVAPLNSYNEQFF	TGTGCCAGCAGCTTAGTCGCTCCGCTAAACTCCTACAATGAGCAGTTCTTC
-	-	TRBV10-2	TRBJ1-5	CASTPSLAGNQPQHF	TGCGCCAGCACCCCGAGCCTAGCTGGCAATCAGCCCCAGCATTTT
-	TRBD1	TRBV24-1	TRBJ1-4	CAASSHRDRNATNEKLFF	TGTGCCGCCAGTTCTCACCGGGACAGGAATGCAACTAATGAAAAACTGTTTTTT
-	-	TRBV7-2	TRBJ1-1	CASSLGGKSNTEAFF	TGTGCCAGCAGCTTAGGGGGCAAATCGAACACTGAAGCTTTCTTT
-	-	TRBV10-1	TRBJ2-2	CASSELRGGTGELFF	TGCGCCAGCAGTGAGCTCCGGGGAGGAACCGGGGAGCTGTTTTTT
-	-	TRBV19	TRBJ1-5	CASNSRSTGIQPQHF	TGTGCCAGTAACAGCCGTTCGACAGGAATTCAGCCCCAGCATTTT
-	-	TRBV9	TRBJ1-2	CASSVDQGSYGYTF	TGTGCCAGCAGCGTAGATCAGGGCTCCTATGGCTACACCTTC
-	TRBD1	TRBV19	TRBJ1-2	CASSPQATGGLYGYTF	TGTGCCAGTAGTCCTCAGGCGACAGGGGGACTCTATGGCTACACCTTC
-	-	TRBV19	TRBJ1-2	CASSIAGYGYTF	TGTGCCAGTAGTATAGCAGGGTATGGCTACACCTTC